The 25 T cell receptor beta chains reported below all come from one sample, sequenced in a study of blood T cell repertoires in COVID-19. Using immunoSEQ multiplex PCR, the repertoire was profiled, and TCRdb retains in-frame clones only, with some absent. The sample carries almost 400,000 clones, more than 70% recorded once. Sequencing input: peripheral blood. These receptor sequences come from a woman in her fifties or sixties with COVID-19, enrolled during active disease.

This clone was counted a few times. The gene calls are TRBV4-1 and TRBJ1-1; D gene unclear. This CDR3 region has 14 residues. Germline V gene sequence: CDR1 MGHRA, CDR2 YSYEKL. V lost 1 base to trimming and J lost 2 bases, with 8 bases between them. CDR3 DNA: TGCGCCAGCAGCCAAGGGGCAGGAAACACTGAAGCTTTCTTT. Amino acids: CASSQGAGNTEAFF.

The chain has TRBV15 and TRBJ1-2, with no clear D. Germline CDR1 and CDR2: LNHNV and YYDKDF (reference sequence). CDR3 size: 14 residues. Trimming removed 0 bases at V and 4 bases at J, with 9 bases between. CDR3 protein: CATSRDYGLYGYTF. CDR3 DNA: TGTGCCACCAGCAGAGATTATGGGCTCTATGGCTACACCTTC.

The V and J genes are TRBV4-2 and TRBJ1-4, with D unclear. Germline CDR1 reads LGHNA; CDR2 reads YNFKEQ. V gave up 4 bases and J gave up 8 bases, with 14 bases separating them. The CDR3 has 14 residues. CDR3 sequence (DNA): TGTGCCAGCAGCCCTCGGGCCCCGGGAGAAAAACTGTTTTTT. Amino acid sequence: CASSPRAPGEKLFF.

This sequence joins TRBV3-1 (or the pseudogene TRBV3-2) and TRBJ2-7, with D possibly being TRBD2 (6 bases). Germline CDR1 and CDR2: LGHDT and YNNKEL (reference sequence). V lost 4 bases, J lost 6 bases, and 16 bases lay in between. This CDR3 is built from 14 residues. CDR3 residues: CASSPQRVGGEQYF. The CDR3, as DNA: TGTGCCAGCAGCCCCCAGAGGGTGGGAGGCGAGCAGTACTTC.

The CDR3 is CASSGGLAGGWELFF. The CDR3 DNA follows: TGTGCCAGCAGCGGCGGACTAGCGGGGGGCTGGGAGCTGTTTTTT. V is TRBV9 and J is TRBJ2-2; 14 bases fit TRBD2. J lost 9 bases, V lost 3 bases, and 4 bases had no gene match. Germline CDR1 is SGDLS and CDR2 is YYNGEE. This CDR3 has 15 amino acids.

The rearrangement uses TRBV28 and TRBJ1-1; 12 bases line up with TRBD1. This CDR3 has 17 amino acids. From germline, CDR1 is MDHEN and CDR2 SYDVKM. Trimming took 8 bases from V and 0 from J; bases not matched to a gene: 10. DNA for the CDR3: TGTGCCAGCCCAGAACCCGGGACAGGGGGCTTGAACACTGAAGCTTTCTTT. This translates into CASPEPGTGGLNTEAFF. The complete variable domain, with remaining parts taken from reference TRBV28 and TRBJ1-1, reads DVKVTQSSRYLVKRTGEKVFLECVQDMDHENMFWYRQDPGLGLRLIYFSYDVKMKEKGDIPEGYSVSREKKERFSLILESASTNQTSMYLCASPEPGTGGLNTEAFFGQGTRLTVV.

This rearrangement joins TRBV5-1 to TRBJ2-5; weak D call: TRBD1 (7 bases). V lost 3 bases and J 2 bases, leaving 14 bases between the germline ends. The CDR3 runs to 15 residues. CDR1 is SGHRS, CDR2 YFSETQ, per germline. The CDR3 is CASSSLPGGQETQYF. The CDR3 nucleotides read TGCGCCAGCAGCTCCCTCCCAGGGGGGCAAGAGACCCAGTACTTC.

The chain recombines TRBV6-5 with TRBJ1-2, with TRBD1 identical over 7 bases. J lost 7 bases, V lost 8 bases, and 7 bases had no gene match. This CDR3 spans 12 amino acids. CDR1 and CDR2 (germline): MNHEY, SVGAGI. DNA for the CDR3: TGTGCCAGCTCCGGGACAGCCTCTGGCTACACCTTC. Translating it yields CASSGTASGYTF.

This chain links TRBV20-1 with TRBJ2-7; no definite D call. Deletions cut 6 bases from V and 7 bases from J, with 13 bases between. CDR1 and CDR2 (germline): DFQATT, SNEGSKA (reference sequence). The CDR3 is made up of 11 amino acids. CDR3 nucleotide sequence: TGCAGTGCAGCGATTATGGAGGAGCAGTACTTC. Its translation: CSAAIMEEQYF.

The chain couples TRBV2 to TRBJ1-4, with 8 bases lining up with TRBD1. Germline V lookup: CDR1 SNHLY, CDR2 FYNNEI. CDR3 length: 15 residues. With 5 bases clipped from V and 5 bases from J, the junction kept 7 bases outside the gene matches. The CDR3 DNA follows: TGTGCCAGCAGTCTGACAGGGGTAGGGAATGAAAAACTGTTTTTT. Translation gives CASSLTGVGNEKLFF.

The chain employs TRBV10-2 and TRBJ1-1; 8 positions agree with TRBD1. Germline assignment: CDR1 WSHSY and CDR2 SAAADI. V lost 8 bases to trimming and J lost 4 bases; unmatched junction nucleotides: 6. This CDR3 is 13 amino acids long. The CDR3 loop reads CASGQGAGTEAFF. The CDR3 DNA sequence: TGCGCCAGCGGGCAGGGGGCAGGCACTGAAGCTTTCTTT.

This rearrangement joins TRBV9 to TRBJ2-1, with D tentatively TRBD1 (5 bases). CDR1 and CDR2 (germline): SGDLS, YYNGEE. CDR3 length: 15 amino acids. The V gene lost 4 bases and the J gene lost 7 bases, with 18 bases spanning the gap. The CDR3 region is CASSRSQGRSNEQFF. The CDR3 DNA is TGTGCCAGCAGCCGTAGCCAGGGTAGGTCTAATGAGCAGTTCTTC.

The chain couples TRBV6-6 to TRBJ2-2; 8 bases line up with TRBD2. Germline V gene sequence: CDR1 MNHNY, CDR2 SVGAGI (reference sequence). The CDR3 loop spans 15 amino acids. After removal of 6 bases from V and 1 base from J, the junction contained 4 bases not matched to a gene. The CDR3 here is CASRPGGRNTGELFF. Here the CDR3 DNA reads TGTGCCAGCAGACCGGGGGGGAGGAACACCGGGGAGCTGTTTTTT.

The genes are TRBV18 and TRBJ1-1, with D perhaps matching TRBD1 (6 bases). The CDR3 sequence is 14 residues long. The V end was cut by 6 bases, the J end by 1 base, with 12 bases between. Looked up from germline, CDR1 is KGHSH and CDR2 is LQKENI. Written as DNA, the CDR3 is TGTGCCAGCTCCCGGGGGGCAGCGAACACTGAAGCTTTCTTT. Translation gives CASSRGAANTEAFF.

The chain recombines TRBV2 with TRBJ1-6, with 12 bases identical to TRBD1. This CDR3 is built from 19 residues. The ends lost 5 bases at V and 0 bases at J; junction bases unmatched: 8. CDR1 SNHLY and CDR2 FYNNEI come from the germline V gene. The CDR3 here is CASSLPGQGASSYNSPLHF. CDR3 bases: TGTGCCAGCAGTTTACCGGGACAGGGGGCAAGCTCCTATAATTCACCCCTCCACTTT.

This clone has a handful of counts. CDR3 amino acids: CASSYGPSVGYTF. The CDR3 DNA reads TGTGCCAGCAGTTACGGGCCTTCGGTCGGCTACACCTTC. This chain links TRBV6-5 with TRBJ1-2, with D unresolved. V dropped 2 bases and J dropped 8 bases, with 12 bases sitting between them. CDR1 MNHEY and CDR2 SVGAGI come from the germline V gene. This CDR3 contains 13 residues.

This rearrangement joins TRBV7-9 to TRBJ2-1; TRBD1 aligns across 11 bases. J was trimmed by 8 bases and V by 5 bases; bases with no gene match: 5. The germline CDR1 and CDR2 sequences are SEHNR and FQNEAQ (reference sequence). The CDR3 runs 14 residues. DNA of the CDR3: TGTGCCAGCAGCGGTGGGACAGGGGGGGATGAGCAGTTCTTC. It codes for CASSGGTGGDEQFF.

The chain uses TRBV18 and TRBJ2-3; no firm D call. The germline CDR1 and CDR2 sequences are KGHSH and LQKENI. The CDR3 is made up of 16 amino acids. V shed 6 bases and J shed 0 bases, with 16 bases lying between them. The CDR3 sequence: CASSATYSTSTDTQYF. CDR3 coding DNA: TGTGCCAGCTCGGCCACGTACAGCACTAGCACAGATACGCAGTATTTT. The full variable domain, rest sourced from reference TRBV18 and TRBJ2-3, is NAGVMQNPRHLVRRRGQEARLRCSPMKGHSHVYWYRQLPEEGLKFMVYLQKENIIDESGMPKERFSAEFPKEGPSILRIQQVVRGDSAAYFCASSATYSTSTDTQYFGPGTRLTVL.

The chain links TRBV7-2 to TRBJ1-5; a weak D match, TRBD1 (6 bases). This CDR3 has 15 amino acids. Per germline, CDR1 SGHTA and CDR2 FQGNSA. V was trimmed by 2 bases and J by 2 bases, leaving 10 bases between them. CDR3 in amino acids: CASSLTRGGNQPQHF. CDR3 bases: TGTGCCAGCAGCTTAACCAGGGGTGGCAATCAGCCCCAGCATTTT.

This chain connects TRBV5-1 to TRBJ1-6; possibly TRBD1 for D (6 bases). Looked up from germline, CDR1 is SGHRS and CDR2 is YFSETQ. The CDR3 has 17 amino acids. V was cut by 3 bases and J by 5 bases, with 18 bases left in between. The CDR3 here is CASSSQGSGQNNSPLHF. The CDR3 nucleotides read TGCGCCAGCAGCTCCCAGGGGTCCGGGCAAAATAATTCACCCCTCCACTTT.

The V call is TRBV11-3, the J call TRBJ1-2, with D tentatively TRBD1 (6 bases). The germline CDR1 and CDR2 sequences are SGHNT and YENEEA. V gave up 3 bases and J gave up 3 bases, with 17 bases separating them. The CDR3 extends over 16 amino acids. CDR3 bases: TGTGCCAGCAGCTTTTATTCGGGGGGCTTGGACTATGGCTACACCTTC. This encodes CASSFYSGGLDYGYTF.

This clone was seen more than once but under ten times. The chain joins TRBV3-1 (or the pseudogene TRBV3-2) to TRBJ1-5; D is undetermined. From germline, CDR1 is LGHDT and CDR2 YNNKEL (reference sequence). The CDR3 sequence is 15 residues long. Trimming left V 5 bases short and J 0 bases short, with 11 bases between. CDR3 residues: CASSGDGYSNQPQHF. The DNA of the CDR3 is TGTGCCAGCAGCGGAGACGGGTATAGCAATCAGCCCCAGCATTTT.

As DNA, the CDR3 is TGTGCCAGCACCTCCAGGACAGGCGGCAATGAGCAGTTCTTC. This sequence encodes CASTSRTGGNEQFF. The chain couples TRBV5-4 to TRBJ2-1; 7 nucleotides match TRBD1. The J segment lost 6 bases and the V segment lost 6 bases, leaving 9 bases of the junction unmatched. The CDR3 loop spans 14 amino acids. The germline V gene has CDR1 SGHNT and CDR2 YYREEE (reference sequence).

V is TRBV19 and J is TRBJ2-2, with D possibly matching TRBD2 (6 bases). The CDR3 contains 16 residues. V shed 3 bases and J shed 7 bases, with 18 bases lying between them. CDR1 and CDR2 (germline): LNHDA, SQIVND (reference sequence). The CDR3 loop is CASSIKIGGADGELFF. CDR3 sequence (DNA): TGTGCCAGTAGTATTAAAATCGGAGGGGCCGACGGGGAGCTGTTTTTT.

V is TRBV3-1 (or the pseudogene TRBV3-2) and J is TRBJ2-7; D possibly corresponds to TRBD2 (6 bases). CDR3 size: 15 residues. Trimming pared 1 base from V and 2 bases from J, leaving 12 bases between. Germline V gene lookup returns CDR1 LGHDT and CDR2 YNNKEL (reference sequence). The CDR3 protein is CASSQGAGPPYEQYF. The CDR3 DNA sequence: TGTGCCAGCAGCCAAGGGGCGGGACCCCCCTACGAGCAGTACTTC.